This T cell receptor (beta chain) was retrieved from a study of CD8 T cells in ankylosing spondylitis. Researchers built TCR beta libraries using quantitative 5'-RACE with molecular barcodes. One entry per CDR3 protein results from TCRdb running MiXCR on the 5' RACE reads. Of about 540,000 distinct CDR3 sequences in the sample, roughly 13% are singletons; the top ten hold approximately 6.2%. Study conclusions and caveats: What seemed typical of ankylosing spondylitis blood was a TCR beta motif built from several highly homologous variants. In ankylosing spondylitis patients, matched synovial fluid reportedly showed significant enrichment of disease-linked clones.

To note about this clonotype: The antigen is undetermined.

Germline CDR1 is LGHDT and CDR2 is YNNKEL (reference sequence). V lost 4 bases to trimming and J lost 4 bases; unmatched junction nucleotides: 11. The CDR3 runs 16 residues. Input material: blood, either unsorted or a sorted T cell fraction (not recorded which). The clonotype originates from a male donor with ankylosing spondylitis. V gene TRBV3-1 combines with J gene TRBJ1-1; 8 bases are a match to TRBD1. The CDR3 region is CASSLDRVGEGTEAFF. The CDR3 nucleotides read TGTGCCAGCAGCCTGGACAGGGTCGGGGAAGGCACTGAAGCTTTCTTT.